This T cell receptor (beta chain) emerged from a study of T cell responses to AZD1222 COVID-19 vaccine. Findings and limits, study-wide: Spike-specific TCR breadth and depth grew following two AZD1222 doses.

A remark on this clone: Its cognate antigen is unknown.

The germline CDR1 and CDR2 sequences are LGHDT and YNNKEL (reference sequence). Trimming took 4 bases from V and 7 from J; bases not matched to a gene: 13. The CDR3 runs 17 residues. TCRdb's copy holds only in-frame clones and misses some; the assay was immunoSEQ multiplex PCR. The repertoire holds about 180,000 clones, 88% seen once, with under 14% in the top ten. Pooling covered second doses at about 4 or about 12 weeks. This TCR was sampled from an adult who received the AZD1222 COVID-19 vaccine. The chain carries TRBV3-1 (or the pseudogene TRBV3-2) and TRBJ2-2; TRBD2 aligns across 9 bases. This sample comprised peripheral blood, obtained 28 days after the second AZD1222 dose. The chain's CDR3 is CASSPSGGGGEIGELFF. In DNA, the CDR3 is TGTGCCAGCAGCCCCTCCGGAGGCGGGGGGGAGATCGGGGAGCTGTTTTTT.